The 3 T cell receptor beta chains listed next were all sequenced from one sample in a study of shared clonotypes between healthy human individuals. The protocol was immunoSEQ multiplex PCR, while the TCRdb copy is restricted to in-frame clones and leaves out a portion. The table lists approximately 2.4 million clones, 95% of them singletons. Input material: naive CD4+ T cells sorted from blood. Subset denoted: CD45RA+ positively selected. The source is a man between 18 and 35 years old in good health.

This chain uses TRBV9 with TRBJ2-7; no definite D call. Germline assignment: CDR1 SGDLS and CDR2 YYNGEE. Trimming pared 0 bases from V and 2 bases from J, leaving 6 bases between. This CDR3 comprises 13 residues. CDR3 bases: TGTGCCAGCAGCGTAGGCGACCCCTACGAGCAGTACTTC. Translating gives CASSVGDPYEQYF.

This chain joins TRBV14 and TRBJ2-3; 8 nucleotides align to TRBD1. Germline loops: CDR1 SGHDN, CDR2 FVKESK. The CDR3 consists of 17 residues. V shed 2 bases, J shed 1 base, and the junction held 8 bases outside the gene matches. The CDR3 nucleotides read TGTGCCAGCAGCCAATACAGACAGGGGATCGGCACAGATACGCAGTATTTT. It is translated as CASSQYRQGIGTDTQYF.

This chain links TRBV7-9 with TRBJ2-5; 8 bases map to TRBD1. This CDR3 has 17 residues. V lost 4 bases and J lost 4; bases outside the gene matches: 14. The V gene's germline CDR1 is SEHNR and CDR2 FQNEAQ (reference sequence). The CDR3 region is CASSSTKDRAGGETQYF. CDR3 nucleotides: TGTGCCAGCAGCTCAACCAAGGACAGGGCAGGGGGAGAGACCCAGTACTTC.